This paragraph covers one T cell receptor beta chain sequence. The V gene lost 3 bases and the J gene lost 0 bases, with 9 bases spanning the gap. The germline gives CDR1 GTSNPN, CDR2 SVGIG (reference sequence). The CDR3 spans 14 residues. Time point specified: cycle 4 day 1 (C4D1), after around six weeks of nivolumab. All patients experienced relapse after autologous stem cell transplantation, and brentuximab vedotin exposure was variable. Magnetic negative selection purified CD4+ T cells from thawed PBMCs. The data originate from a study of PD-1 blockade in classical Hodgkin lymphoma. Sequencing was performed with immunoSEQ multiplex PCR; in TCRdb, only in-frame clones are kept and a portion is missing. The table has around 12,000 clones, roughly 80% seen once.

This clonotype was sampled from a human donor with classical Hodgkin lymphoma. The J gene is TRBJ2-1, the V gene TRBV30; D gene ambiguous. This material consisted of CD4+ T cells from blood, taken before the fourth cycle of nivolumab. The CDR3 is CAWRHKTSYNEQFF. The CDR3 nucleotides read TGTGCCTGGAGACACAAAACCTCCTACAATGAGCAGTTCTTC.